Given below is one T cell receptor beta chain in context. Its target is not known. Treatment given: approximately nine-day PBMC culture with coronavirus spike peptide pools or control peptides (ViraFEST assay). Cultured CD4+ T cells had their DNA profiled by the Oncomine TCR Beta short-read assay. Once CD4+ T cells had been cultured, genomic DNA was extracted from them. Each CDR3 protein is one row after TCRdb ran MiXCR on the PCR reads. The table has approximately 10,000 distinct CDR3 sequences, roughly 58% seen once; the top ten hold around 8.7%. This sample was included in a study of vaccination and CD4 T cells after COVID-19. Study background: Overlapping spike pools from SARS-CoV-2 and HCoV-NL63, HCoV-OC43 and HCoV-229E served as culture stimuli. Control cultures used a CEFX viral epitope pool, an HIV-1 Nef peptide pool, or no peptide.

The CDR3 loop spans 13 amino acids. V dropped 5 bases and J dropped 5; count of bases not matched to a gene: 8. Per the germline V gene, CDR1 is DFQATT and CDR2 is SNEGSKA (reference sequence). Sequenced input: CD4+ T cells from blood, cultured in vitro. This TCR was sampled from a human donor who had recovered from COVID-19. The chain employs TRBV20-1 and TRBJ2-7, with 8 bases aligning to TRBD1. The CDR3: CSAFGRTGNEQYF. The CDR3 nucleotides read TGCAGTGCTTTCGGCCGGACAGGGAACGAGCAGTACTTC.